This is a list of T cell receptor beta chains from one sample in a study of CD8 T cells in ankylosing spondylitis. TCRdb reprocessed the 5' RACE reads via MiXCR and lists one record per CDR3 protein. The sample holds 300,000 to 400,000 distinct CDR3 sequences, 20% to 25% seen once. The sequenced sample was blood, either unsorted or a sorted T cell fraction (not recorded which). The receptors come from a male donor with ankylosing spondylitis or in good health (not recorded which). Each CDR3 is given with its conserved first and last residue. Each record gives: clone size, D gene, J gene, V gene, CDR3 protein, CDR3 DNA. D genes are given only for firm matches. Size tells how often a clone was seen (once, few, many) or the class of an expanded clone, and some rows leave it out.

size: .; D: TRBD1; J: TRBJ2-3; V: TRBV4-1; CDR3: CASSQDPQGVLLSTDTQYF; DNA: TGCGCCAGCAGCCAAGACCCACAGGGGGTCTTACTTAGCACAGATACGCAGTATTTT
size: .; D: .; J: TRBJ2-7; V: TRBV6-5; CDR3: CASSYSYGTDTYEQYF; DNA: TGTGCCAGCAGTTACTCTTATGGGACGGATACCTACGAGCAGTACTTC
size: .; D: TRBD2; J: TRBJ2-5; V: TRBV2; CDR3: CASSETSGGQETQYF; DNA: TGTGCCAGCAGTGAGACTAGCGGGGGCCAAGAGACCCAGTACTTC
size: .; D: TRBD2; J: TRBJ2-2; V: TRBV7-9; CDR3: CASMLAVPETGELFF; DNA: TGTGCCAGCATGCTAGCGGTCCCGGAGACCGGGGAGCTGTTTTTT
size: .; D: .; J: TRBJ2-1; V: TRBV27; CDR3: CALLNEQFF; DNA: TGTGCTCTCCTCAATGAGCAGTTCTTC
size: .; D: .; J: TRBJ2-3; V: TRBV27; CDR3: CASTPRPGITQYF; DNA: TGTGCCAGCACGCCCCGACCAGGGATCACGCAGTATTTT
size: .; D: .; J: TRBJ1-5; V: TRBV20-1; CDR3: CSARDVQLVGAQHF; DNA: TGCAGTGCTAGAGATGTCCAGCTGGTGGGTGCCCAGCATTTT
size: .; D: .; J: TRBJ2-5; V: TRBV19; CDR3: CASSIGSQETQYF; DNA: TGTGCCAGTAGTATAGGTTCACAAGAGACCCAGTACTTC
size: few; D: .; J: TRBJ2-2; V: TRBV7-9; CDR3: CASSSSGRLNTGELFF; DNA: TGTGCCAGCAGCTCATCCGGACGCCTGAACACCGGGGAGCTGTTTTTT
size: .; D: TRBD1; J: TRBJ2-7; V: TRBV6-1; CDR3: CASRGWQGVAYEQYF; DNA: TGTGCCAGCAGAGGATGGCAGGGGGTCGCCTACGAGCAGTACTTC
size: .; D: .; J: TRBJ2-5; V: TRBV11-2; CDR3: CASSLAPRDTKETQYF; DNA: TGTGCCAGCAGCTTAGCCCCCCGGGACACAAAAGAGACCCAGTACTTC
size: few; D: .; J: TRBJ2-5; V: TRBV20-1; CDR3: CSASAQETQYF; DNA: TGCAGTGCTAGTGCCCAAGAGACCCAGTACTTC
size: .; D: .; J: TRBJ2-5; V: TRBV5-1; CDR3: CASTQVLDPQETQYF; DNA: TGCGCCAGCACCCAGGTTTTGGACCCCCAAGAGACCCAGTACTTC
size: few; D: TRBD1; J: TRBJ2-1; V: TRBV7-9; CDR3: CASSQGQGVVNEQFF; DNA: TGTGCCAGCAGCCAGGGACAGGGGGTTGTCAATGAGCAGTTCTTC
size: .; D: .; J: TRBJ2-7; V: TRBV20-1; CDR3: CSARDFRRSSLSGEQYF; DNA: TGCAGTGCTAGAGATTTTCGGCGGTCAAGCCTATCGGGGGAGCAGTACTTC
size: .; D: .; J: TRBJ2-5; V: TRBV5-6; CDR3: CATGGHSQETQYF; DNA: TGTGCCACCGGGGGGCATTCCCAAGAGACCCAGTACTTC
size: once; D: .; J: TRBJ2-7; V: TRBV4-2; CDR3: CASSQVVGERNEQYF; DNA: TGTGCCAGCAGCCAAGTCGTAGGGGAGAGGAACGAGCAGTACTTC
size: few; D: .; J: TRBJ2-5; V: TRBV12-3/TRBV12-4; CDR3: CASSFFGPPGETQYF; DNA: TGTGCCAGCAGTTTTTTCGGACCCCCAGGGGAGACCCAGTACTTC
size: few; D: .; J: TRBJ2-5; V: TRBV12-3/TRBV12-4; CDR3: CASSPWTQQETQYF; DNA: TGTGCCAGCAGTCCCTGGACGCAGCAAGAGACCCAGTACTTC
size: .; D: TRBD2; J: TRBJ2-1; V: TRBV6-1; CDR3: CASAGLAGGGNEQFF; DNA: TGTGCCAGCGCCGGACTAGCGGGGGGCGGCAATGAGCAGTTCTTC
size: few; D: TRBD2; J: TRBJ2-3; V: TRBV9; CDR3: CASSVEDGGGTDTQYF; DNA: TGTGCCAGCAGCGTAGAGGACGGGGGGGGCACAGATACGCAGTATTTT
size: few; D: .; J: TRBJ2-7; V: TRBV30; CDR3: CAWSNPRTPYEQYF; DNA: TGTGCCTGGAGTAACCCCAGGACTCCCTACGAGCAGTACTTC
size: few; D: .; J: TRBJ2-7; V: TRBV29-1; CDR3: CSATDGPYEQYF; DNA: TGCAGCGCTACCGATGGGCCCTACGAGCAGTACTTC
size: .; D: .; J: TRBJ2-1; V: TRBV27; CDR3: CASSPLLEGYNNEQFF; DNA: TGTGCCAGCAGTCCCCTCCTCGAGGGGTACAACAATGAGCAGTTCTTC
size: .; D: .; J: TRBJ1-2; V: TRBV11-2; CDR3: CASSSGEFGYGYTF; DNA: TGTGCCAGCAGCTCAGGGGAATTCGGCTATGGCTACACCTTC
size: .; D: TRBD2; J: TRBJ2-7; V: TRBV20-1; CDR3: CSARRLAGGSYEQYF; DNA: TGCAGTGCTAGACGACTAGCGGGGGGCTCCTACGAGCAGTACTTC
size: few; D: .; J: TRBJ1-2; V: TRBV29-1; CDR3: CSVPPDGYTF; DNA: TGCAGCGTTCCCCCCGATGGCTACACCTTC
size: few; D: TRBD1; J: TRBJ1-6; V: TRBV6-4; CDR3: CARDRDRSPLHF; DNA: TGTGCCAGAGACAGGGATAGGTCACCCCTCCACTTT
size: few; D: TRBD2; J: TRBJ2-2; V: TRBV7-8; CDR3: CASSNSGGAGELFF; DNA: TGTGCCAGCAGCAATAGCGGGGGGGCCGGGGAGCTGTTTTTT
size: few; D: .; J: TRBJ2-1; V: TRBV11-2; CDR3: CATTTGAPYNEQFF; DNA: TGTGCCACCACCACGGGAGCCCCCTACAATGAGCAGTTCTTC
size: .; D: TRBD2; J: TRBJ2-5; V: TRBV12-3/TRBV12-4; CDR3: CASSGRTSGEETQYF; DNA: TGTGCCAGCAGTGGTCGGACTAGCGGGGAAGAGACCCAGTACTTC
size: few; D: TRBD1; J: TRBJ2-7; V: TRBV20-1; CDR3: CSAARRDRGDEQYF; DNA: TGCAGTGCTGCCCGCCGGGACAGGGGTGACGAGCAGTACTTC
size: .; D: .; J: TRBJ1-2; V: TRBV6-5; CDR3: CASSYGQANYGYTF; DNA: TGTGCCAGCAGTTACGGACAAGCTAACTATGGCTACACCTTC
size: few; D: .; J: TRBJ2-1; V: TRBV6-5; CDR3: CASSYSGGPHGEQFF; DNA: TGTGCCAGCAGTTACTCGGGGGGCCCCCACGGTGAGCAGTTCTTC
size: few; D: TRBD1; J: TRBJ2-7; V: TRBV7-9; CDR3: CASSPSDRGAYEQYF; DNA: TGTGCCAGCAGCCCCAGCGACAGGGGGGCCTACGAGCAGTACTTC
size: few; D: .; J: TRBJ2-7; V: TRBV11-2; CDR3: CASSQEGPGGEQYF; DNA: TGTGCCAGCAGCCAAGAAGGGCCAGGCGGCGAGCAGTACTTC
size: few; D: TRBD2; J: TRBJ2-3; V: TRBV9; CDR3: CASSETSGAYTDTQYF; DNA: TGTGCCAGCAGCGAGACTAGCGGGGCCTACACAGATACGCAGTATTTT
size: .; D: .; J: TRBJ2-3; V: TRBV12-3/TRBV12-4; CDR3: CASSKVLTDTQYF; DNA: TGTGCCAGCAGTAAGGTACTCACAGATACGCAGTATTTT
size: few; D: .; J: TRBJ1-3; V: TRBV9; CDR3: CASSVLGGSGNTIYF; DNA: TGTGCCAGCAGCGTACTCGGGGGCTCTGGAAACACCATATATTTT
size: many; D: .; J: TRBJ1-5; V: TRBV12-3/TRBV12-4; CDR3: CASRTPFQPQHF; DNA: TGTGCCAGCAGGACCCCCTTTCAGCCCCAGCATTTT
size: few; D: .; J: TRBJ2-1; V: TRBV5-5; CDR3: CASSLDLGPGNEQFF; DNA: TGTGCCAGCAGCTTGGATTTAGGCCCGGGAAATGAGCAGTTCTTC
size: .; D: .; J: TRBJ2-5; V: TRBV6-1; CDR3: CASKVPGQETQYF; DNA: TGTGCCAGCAAAGTGCCGGGGCAAGAGACCCAGTACTTC
size: few; D: TRBD1; J: TRBJ1-2; V: TRBV30; CDR3: CACLGGAAGYTF; DNA: TGTGCCTGCCTAGGGGGCGCGGCTGGCTACACCTTC
size: few; D: TRBD2; J: TRBJ2-3; V: TRBV28; CDR3: CASRLAGGTDTQYF; DNA: TGTGCCAGCAGACTAGCGGGGGGCACAGATACGCAGTATTTT
size: few; D: .; J: TRBJ1-1; V: TRBV12-3/TRBV12-4; CDR3: CASSPPYEGNTEAFF; DNA: TGTGCCAGCAGCCCCCCCTATGAGGGGAACACTGAAGCTTTCTTT
size: .; D: TRBD1; J: TRBJ2-7; V: TRBV15; CDR3: CATSPSTGLWEQYF; DNA: TGTGCCACCAGCCCATCGACAGGGCTCTGGGAGCAGTACTTC
size: .; D: .; J: TRBJ1-1; V: TRBV7-9; CDR3: CASSSPWGSDTEAFF; DNA: TGTGCCAGCAGCTCCCCGTGGGGGTCGGACACTGAAGCTTTCTTT
size: few; D: .; J: TRBJ2-1; V: TRBV4-1; CDR3: CASSPYTSGANEQFF; DNA: TGCGCCAGCAGCCCCTATACCTCAGGTGCTAATGAGCAGTTCTTC